The 32 T cell receptor beta chains below all came from one sample that was sequenced in a study of T cell responses to AZD1222 COVID-19 vaccine. Libraries were prepared by immunoSEQ multiplex PCR; TCRdb keeps only in-frame clonotypes and omits some of them. The sample records around 140,000 clones, 85% to 90% being singletons. The sample was peripheral blood, taken 28 days after the second AZD1222 dose. All receptors come from an adult who received the AZD1222 COVID-19 vaccine.

The chain employs TRBV5-6 and TRBJ2-1, with a tentative D call TRBD2 (5 bases). Germline-derived CDR1 and CDR2 are SGHDT and YYEEEE. The CDR3 covers 15 residues. The V gene lost 4 bases and the J gene lost 2 bases, with 13 bases spanning the gap. The CDR3 DNA reads TGTGCCAGCAGCATAGGGTCGGGAACCTACAATGAGCAGTTCTTC. Amino acid sequence: CASSIGSGTYNEQFF.

The J gene is TRBJ1-2, the V gene TRBV5-6, with D unclear. Germline V gene sequence: CDR1 SGHDT, CDR2 YYEEEE. The germline V and J ends were trimmed by 0 bases and 4 bases, with 10 bases remaining between them. The CDR3 runs to 14 residues. In DNA form, the CDR3 reads TGTGCCAGCAGCTTGGGTAGGGCCGTCTATGGCTACACCTTC. Translated, it gives CASSLGRAVYGYTF.

This clone was found a few times. The gene calls are TRBV10-1 and TRBJ2-2, with D possibly matching TRBD2 (5 bases). CDR1 is WNHNN and CDR2 is SYGVQD in the germline V gene (reference sequence). V was pared by 0 bases and J by 4 bases, with 12 bases between. This CDR3 contains 16 residues. The CDR3 DNA reads as TGCGCCAGCAGTGAGTCCGGGGTTCGTGGCACCGGGGAGCTGTTTTTT. Translating gives CASSESGVRGTGELFF.

This chain links TRBV28 with TRBJ1-1, with D perhaps matching TRBD1 (6 bases). V gave up 9 bases and J gave up 7 bases, with 12 bases separating them. Germline CDR1 reads MDHEN; CDR2 reads SYDVKM. This CDR3 region has 11 residues. CDR3: CASVGGVEAFF. In nucleotides, the CDR3 is TGTGCCAGTGTGGGGGGCGTTGAAGCTTTCTTT.

This clone was found once. The chain is built from TRBV6-5 and TRBJ1-2; weak D call: TRBD1 (6 bases). The CDR3 is made up of 12 amino acids. Per germline, CDR1 MNHEY and CDR2 SVGAGI. V lost 11 bases to trimming and J lost 7 bases, with 17 bases between them. CDR3: CAARRGAAGYTF. CDR3 bases: TGTGCCGCCCGGCGGGGGGCGGCTGGCTACACCTTC.

The rearrangement links TRBV9 to TRBJ1-3; D may be TRBD1 (5 bases). Germline V gene lookup returns CDR1 SGDLS and CDR2 YYNGEE. The length of the CDR3 is 17 residues. Trimming took off 0 bases at V and 0 bases at J, with 13 bases between the two ends. As DNA, the CDR3 is TGTGCCAGCAGCGTAGTTGACAGATCAAGCTCTGGAAACACCATATATTTT. This encodes CASSVVDRSSSGNTIYF.

A single count supports this clone. The chain recombines TRBV5-1 with TRBJ2-7; the match to TRBD2 covers 13 bases. Trimming cost V 4 bases and J 3 bases; bases outside gene matches: 7. This CDR3 is built from 16 residues. Germline V gene data show CDR1 as SGHRS and CDR2 as YFSETQ. CDR3 in DNA: TGCGCCAGCAGCCGGACTAGCGGGAGTTTTGGCTACGAGCAGTACTTC. It is translated as CASSRTSGSFGYEQYF.

The chain uses TRBV7-2 and TRBJ2-5; no definite D call. Germline CDR1 and CDR2: SGHTA and FQGNSA. This CDR3 region has 15 residues. Trimming shortened V by 5 bases and J by 7 bases, and 20 bases separated the two germline ends. Written as DNA, the CDR3 is TGTGCCAGCAGCCCAAGGGCCTCGTCCTGGGGGACCCAGTACTTC. Encoded protein: CASSPRASSWGTQYF. Using reference TRBV7-2 and TRBJ2-5 for the parts outside the CDR3, the full variable domain is GAGVSQSPSNKVTEKGKDVELRCDPISGHTALYWYRQSLGQGLEFLIYFQGNSAPDKSGLPSDRFSAERTGGSVSTLTIQRTQQEDSAVYLCASSPRASSWGTQYFGPGTRLLVL.

The chain recombines TRBV19 with TRBJ1-5; 7 bases match TRBD1. CDR1 is LNHDA and CDR2 is SQIVND in the germline V gene (reference sequence). Losses at the gene ends were 4 bases for V and 3 bases for J; bases not matched to a gene: 6. CDR3 size: 15 residues. The CDR3 coding sequence is TGTGCCAGTAGTACGACAGGGATTAACAATCAGCCCCAGCATTTT. Amino acid sequence: CASSTTGINNQPQHF.

V gene TRBV27 combines with J gene TRBJ2-2; D gene unclear. V was pared by 6 bases and J by 2 bases, with 7 bases between. Germline V gene sequence: CDR1 MNHEY, CDR2 SMNVEV (reference sequence). The CDR3 extends over 13 amino acids. CDR3 in DNA: TGTGCCAGCAGACCTGCTAACACCGGGGAGCTGTTTTTT. Protein sequence: CASRPANTGELFF.

The chain combines TRBV12-5 with TRBJ2-1; D remains unclear. The V end lost 7 bases, the J end lost 5 bases, and 12 bases lay between the germline ends. The CDR3 runs to 13 residues. Germline V gene lookup returns CDR1 LGHNT and CDR2 FRNRAP. CDR3 protein: CASAPVWDNEQFF. The CDR3 nucleotides are TGTGCTAGTGCCCCGGTTTGGGACAATGAGCAGTTCTTC. The full variable domain, rest sourced from reference TRBV12-5 and TRBJ2-1, is DARVTQTPRHKVTEMGQEVTMRCQPILGHNTVFWYRQTMMQGLELLAYFRNRAPLDDSGMPKDRFSAEMPDATLATLKIQPSEPRDSAVYFCASAPVWDNEQFFGPGTRLTVL.

V and J are TRBV11-3 and TRBJ2-1; no clear D gene. Germline V CDR1 and CDR2: SGHNT, YENEEA. The CDR3 spans 12 residues. The ends were cut back, 5 bases at V and 9 bases at J, with 11 bases in the middle. The CDR3, as DNA: TGTGCCAGCAGCCAATCCAACAGTGAGCAGTTCTTC. As protein: CASSQSNSEQFF.

This chain joins TRBV30 and TRBJ1-5, with 9 bases fitting TRBD1. Trimming removed 2 bases from V and 7 bases from J; junction bases left unmatched: 6. Looked up from germline, CDR1 is GTSNPN and CDR2 is SVGIG (reference sequence). This CDR3 contains 14 residues. The CDR3, as DNA: TGTGCCTGGAGTCACAGGGGGCAATGGCAGCCCCAGCATTTT. It yields the protein CAWSHRGQWQPQHF.

Only one count was recorded for this clone. The chain recombines TRBV7-8 with TRBJ2-3; D is unresolved. CDR1 is SGHVS and CDR2 is FQNEAQ in the germline V gene. CDR3 length: 14 amino acids. V dropped 1 base and J dropped 4 bases, with 9 bases sitting between them. The CDR3 DNA reads as TGTGCCAGCAGCTTAGGGGCTGCATCAGATACGCAGTATTTT. Translation: CASSLGAASDTQYF.

The rearrangement joins TRBV28 to TRBJ1-2, with D possibly being TRBD1 (5 bases). The CDR3 totals 14 residues. Trimming stripped 2 bases from V and 3 bases from J, with 10 bases between. Germline CDR1 reads MDHEN; CDR2 reads SYDVKM. The CDR3 loop is CASSLPQGHYGYTF. Here the CDR3 DNA reads TGTGCCAGCAGTTTACCTCAGGGCCACTATGGCTACACCTTC.

A few counts support this clone. The chain combines TRBV3-1 (or the pseudogene TRBV3-2) with TRBJ1-6; D is undetermined. V dropped 1 base and J dropped 9 bases, with 10 bases sitting between them. CDR1 is LGHDT and CDR2 is YNNKEL in the germline V gene (reference sequence). The length of the CDR3 is 14 residues. CDR3 protein: CASSQGGLSSPLHF. DNA of the CDR3: TGTGCCAGCAGCCAAGGAGGGTTGAGTTCACCCCTCCACTTT.

The chain has TRBV24-1 and TRBJ1-2; D unresolved. In germline, CDR1 is KGHDR, CDR2 SFDVKD. V lost 3 bases and J 2 bases, leaving 3 bases between the germline ends. The CDR3 covers 12 residues. The CDR3 spells CATSDPNYGYTF. Here the CDR3 DNA reads TGTGCCACCAGTGATCCGAACTATGGCTACACCTTC.

The V gene is TRBV18, the J gene TRBJ2-2; TRBD1 matches 7 bases. The CDR3 covers 15 residues. Losses at the gene ends were 3 bases for V and 3 bases for J; bases not matched to a gene: 4. CDR1 and CDR2 from the germline V gene are KGHSH and LQKENI. CDR3 DNA: TGTGCCAGCTCACCTCGACAGGGAGACACCGGGGAGCTGTTTTTT. It encodes CASSPRQGDTGELFF. The full variable domain, with the rest looked up from reference TRBV18 and TRBJ2-2, is NAGVMQNPRHLVRRRGQEARLRCSPMKGHSHVYWYRQLPEEGLKFMVYLQKENIIDESGMPKERFSAEFPKEGPSILRIQQVVRGDSAAYFCASSPRQGDTGELFFGEGSRLTVL.

V and J are TRBV30 and TRBJ2-3; D possibly corresponds to TRBD1 (6 bases). Germline loops: CDR1 GTSNPN, CDR2 SVGIG (reference sequence). The germline V and J ends were trimmed by 0 bases and 4 bases, with 17 bases remaining between them. The CDR3 is 16 amino acids. The CDR3 region has the DNA TGTGCCTGGAGTGTTTTACAGGGACGGGTGGCAGATACGCAGTATTTT. Translating gives CAWSVLQGRVADTQYF.

The rearrangement joins TRBV30 to TRBJ1-4, with unresolved D. The ends were cut back, 7 bases at V and 1 base at J, with 4 bases in the middle. This CDR3 contains 11 residues. CDR1 is GTSNPN, CDR2 SVGIG, per germline (reference sequence). The CDR3 loop reads CASETNEKLFF. The CDR3 DNA reads TGTGCCTCAGAAACTAATGAAAAACTGTTTTTT.

This chain uses TRBV3-1 (or the pseudogene TRBV3-2) with TRBJ1-2, with D tentatively TRBD1 (5 bases). V was shortened by 1 base and J by 7 bases, with 7 bases between the two germline ends. The CDR3 runs 12 residues. Germline V lookup: CDR1 LGHDT, CDR2 YNNKEL (reference sequence). This CDR3 reads CASSQGGGGYTF. DNA for the CDR3: TGTGCCAGCAGCCAAGGGGGGGGTGGCTACACCTTC.

This chain joins TRBV9 and TRBJ1-3; a possible D gene is TRBD1 (6 bases). CDR1 and CDR2 from the germline V gene are SGDLS and YYNGEE. This CDR3 is 16 amino acids long. With 3 bases removed from V and 1 base from J, the gap between germline ends came to 14 bases. CDR3 coding DNA: TGTGCCAGCAGCGCGGACAGAAGACCTTCTGGAAACACCATATATTTT. It encodes CASSADRRPSGNTIYF. Complete variable domain (other parts from reference TRBV9 and TRBJ1-3): DSGVTQTPKHLITATGQRVTLRCSPRSGDLSVYWYQQSLDQGLQFLIQYYNGEERAKGNILERFSAQQFPDLHSELNLSSLELGDSALYFCASSADRRPSGNTIYFGEGSWLTVV.

The chain recombines TRBV28 with TRBJ1-1, with D perhaps TRBD1 (5 bases). CDR1 is MDHEN and CDR2 is SYDVKM in the germline V gene. There are 12 residues in the CDR3. The V gene lost 7 bases and the J gene lost 1 base, with 7 bases spanning the gap. In nucleotides, the CDR3 is TGTGCCAGCATTACAGGGAACACTGAAGCTTTCTTT. It encodes CASITGNTEAFF.

The rearrangement joins TRBV7-3 to TRBJ2-2; D may correspond to TRBD1 or TRBD2 (5 bases each). CDR3 size: 15 residues. V was shortened by 5 bases and J by 0 bases, with 10 bases between the two germline ends. The germline V gene has CDR1 SGHTA and CDR2 FQGTGA. The DNA for the CDR3 is TGTGCCAGCAGCAAACTAGGGGCGAACACCGGGGAGCTGTTTTTT. It specifies CASSKLGANTGELFF.

CDR3 sequence reads: CASSIDGGEAFF. In DNA, the CDR3 is TGTGCCAGTAGTATAGATGGAGGTGAAGCTTTCTTT. The gene calls are TRBV19 and TRBJ1-1; D not resolved. V lost 0 bases, J lost 7 bases, and 6 bases lay in between. CDR1 LNHDA and CDR2 SQIVND come from the germline V gene (reference sequence). This CDR3 region has 12 residues.

The chain combines TRBV6-5 with TRBJ1-6; D is perhaps TRBD1 (5 bases). V was pared by 6 bases and J by 5 bases, with 8 bases between. CDR1 is MNHEY and CDR2 is SVGAGI in the germline V gene. This CDR3 has 13 residues. The CDR3 bases are TGTGCCAGCAGCCGGGACCATAATTCACCCCTCCACTTT. It specifies CASSRDHNSPLHF.

The rearrangement uses TRBV29-1 and TRBJ2-1, with 7 positions matching TRBD1. The length of the CDR3 is 14 residues. The V gene end was trimmed by 2 bases and the J gene end by 5 bases; junction bases not matched to a gene: 6. The germline CDR1 and CDR2 sequences are SQVTM and ANQGSEA. CDR3 DNA: TGCAGCGTTGAACGGGGACAGAAAAACAATGAGCAGTTCTTC. Amino acids: CSVERGQKNNEQFF.

The rearrangement joins TRBV2 to TRBJ1-1, with 8 bases identical to TRBD1. The CDR3 contains 14 residues. The J segment lost 3 bases and the V segment lost 8 bases, leaving 8 bases of the junction unmatched. Germline V gene lookup returns CDR1 SNHLY and CDR2 FYNNEI. CDR3 nucleotides: TGTGCCAGCGCATACGGACAGGGTCACACTGAAGCTTTCTTT. Translating it yields CASAYGQGHTEAFF.

V usage is TRBV4-2 and J usage is TRBJ1-1; no clear D gene. There are 14 residues in the CDR3. Germline V gene sequence: CDR1 LGHNA, CDR2 YNFKEQ. The ends were cut back, 1 base at V and 3 bases at J, with 9 bases in the middle. The CDR3 DNA reads TGTGCCAGCAGCCAAGGGGGATTGGACACTGAAGCTTTCTTT. It translates to CASSQGGLDTEAFF.

The CDR3 is CASSLQGAVRSPLHF. The CDR3 DNA sequence: TGTGCCAGCAGCCTACAGGGGGCAGTACGGTCACCCCTCCACTTT. The chain has TRBV7-8 and TRBJ1-6, with 9 bases identical to TRBD1. The CDR3 is made up of 15 amino acids. The junction had 9 bases not matched to a gene; V was cut back by 5 bases and J by 10 bases. CDR1 is SGHVS, CDR2 FQNEAQ, per germline.

The chain joins TRBV5-4 to TRBJ1-3; D gene unclear. Trimming left V 1 base short and J 2 bases short, with 4 bases between. CDR1 is SGHNT, CDR2 YYREEE, per germline (reference sequence). CDR3 length: 13 amino acids. Here the CDR3 DNA reads TGTGCCAGCAGCTTGTGGCCTGGAAACACCATATATTTT. As protein: CASSLWPGNTIYF.

The chain carries TRBV7-2 and TRBJ2-2; 10 bases agree with TRBD2. CDR1 is SGHTA, CDR2 FQGNSA, per germline. V lost 5 bases, J lost 4 bases, and 4 bases stayed unmatched. The CDR3 sequence is 15 residues long. The chain's CDR3 is CASSVRTSGTGELFF. Written as DNA, the CDR3 is TGTGCCAGCAGCGTACGGACTAGCGGCACCGGGGAGCTGTTTTTT.